The 26 T cell receptor beta chains given below trace back to one sample, sequenced in a study of glioma-infiltrating T cells after dendritic cell vaccination. Time point noted: after dendritic cell vaccination, including at tumor progression/relapse. Method: immunoSEQ multiplex PCR; TCRdb's copy keeps in-frame clones and lacks some. The data contain 99,000 or so clones, 85% to 90% of them singletons. The sample in question was blood, obtained after dendritic cell vaccination. The origin of the receptors is a human donor with glioblastoma.

The rearrangement joins TRBV5-1 to TRBJ1-2; tentatively, D is TRBD1 (6 bases). This CDR3 has 17 residues. V was trimmed by 4 bases and J by 0 bases, leaving 19 bases between them. Germline CDR1 is SGHRS and CDR2 is YFSETQ. CDR3 in DNA: TGCGCCAGCAGCCAGGACAGCCCCCTTAATTCTAACTATGGCTACACCTTC. As protein: CASSQDSPLNSNYGYTF. Using reference TRBV5-1 and TRBJ1-2 for the parts outside the CDR3, the full variable domain is KAGVTQTPRYLIKTRGQQVTLSCSPISGHRSVSWYQQTPGQGLQFLFEYFSETQRNKGNFPGRFSGRQFSNSRSEMNVSTLELGDSALYLCASSQDSPLNSNYGYTFGSGTRLTVV.

The J gene is TRBJ2-5, the V gene TRBV5-1, with D tentatively TRBD2 (6 bases). The CDR3 covers 13 residues. V lost 2 bases, J lost 5 bases, and 10 bases lay in between. From germline, CDR1 is SGHRS and CDR2 YFSETQ. CDR3 DNA: TGCGCCAGCAGCTTAAGTCTAGCGGAGACCCAGTACTTC. Translated: CASSLSLAETQYF.

The V and J genes are TRBV10-2 and TRBJ1-5, with D tentatively TRBD1 (5 bases). The CDR3 runs to 15 residues. Germline values: CDR1 WSHSY, CDR2 SAAADI. Trimming shortened V by 6 bases and J by 0 bases, and 12 bases separated the two germline ends. The CDR3 DNA is TGCGCCAGCAGAGGAGGGGCTTATAGCAATCAGCCCCAGCATTTT. This sequence encodes CASRGGAYSNQPQHF.

The V call is TRBV7-6, the J call TRBJ2-1, with 10 bases that match TRBD2. Unmatched junction bases numbered 12, after V lost 2 bases and J lost 2 bases. The CDR3 runs to 19 residues. Germline-derived CDR1 and CDR2 are SGHVS and FNYEAQ. The CDR3 spells CASSLTAPLAGGPYNEQFF. DNA for the CDR3: TGTGCCAGCAGCTTAACCGCCCCCTTAGCGGGGGGCCCCTACAATGAGCAGTTCTTC.

This clone has just a few counts. The rearrangement joins TRBV19 to TRBJ1-3; D not resolved. Germline V lookup: CDR1 LNHDA, CDR2 SQIVND (reference sequence). The ends were cut back, 3 bases at V and 5 bases at J, with 5 bases in the middle. This CDR3 has 12 residues. CDR3 sequence (DNA): TGTGCCAGTAGTATGAGCCGAAACACCATATATTTT. Translating it yields CASSMSRNTIYF.

The rearrangement links TRBV6-1 to TRBJ2-5; TRBD1 is a possible D gene (5 bases). The closer fit of TRBJ2-7 to the DNA end suggests the J call may be wrong. Germline values: CDR1 MNHNS, CDR2 SASEGT. The CDR3 spans 14 residues. CDR3: CASRVYQGFDEQYF. Written as DNA, the CDR3 is TGTGCCAGCAGGGTCTATCAGGGCTTCGACGAGCAGTACTTC.

The chain employs TRBV5-1 and TRBJ2-1, with TRBD1 matching 9 bases. Germline CDR1 is SGHRS and CDR2 is YFSETQ. This CDR3 has 13 amino acids. V was pared by 4 bases and J by 13 bases, with 9 bases of the junction left unmatched. The CDR3 nucleotides are TGCGCCAGCAGCACGGGGGGACAGGGACAACAGTTCTTC. Translating it yields CASSTGGQGQQFF.

This clone was detected once. The chain links TRBV27 to TRBJ1-5; unclear D gene. Germline CDR1 and CDR2: MNHEY and SMNVEV (reference sequence). V lost 6 bases, J lost 3 bases, and 9 bases lay in between. The CDR3 contains 13 residues. The CDR3 here is CASSHDFNQPQHF. CDR3 nucleotide sequence: TGTGCCAGCAGCCACGACTTCAATCAGCCCCAGCATTTT.

This clone was seen once. The chain is built from TRBV6-1 and TRBJ2-1; maybe TRBD1 (5 bases). Per germline, CDR1 MNHNS and CDR2 SASEGT. CDR3 length: 15 amino acids. V was trimmed by 1 base and J by 8 bases, leaving 15 bases between them. Here the CDR3 DNA reads TGTGCCAGCAGTGAAGGGGGCAGGGAAGGCGATGAGCAGTTCTTC. This gives the protein CASSEGGREGDEQFF.

The chain has TRBV9 and TRBJ1-5, with a weak D call TRBD1 (6 bases). Between the trimmed V and J ends, which lost 2 bases and 4 bases, there was a span of 13 bases. The CDR3 consists of 15 residues. Germline V gene lookup returns CDR1 SGDLS and CDR2 YYNGEE. Written as DNA, the CDR3 is TGTGCCAGCAGCGTTGGCCAGGGGATAAATCAGCCCCAGCATTTT. Protein sequence: CASSVGQGINQPQHF.

This clone appeared once. The CDR3 DNA reads TGTGCCAGCAGCTCGCCAGGGGGGTTCTATGGCTACACCTTC. Translated, it gives CASSSPGGFYGYTF. V and J are TRBV5-6 and TRBJ1-2; 7 bases are shared with TRBD1. The ends lost 3 bases at V and 4 bases at J; junction bases unmatched: 6. CDR3 length equals 14 residues. In germline, CDR1 is SGHDT, CDR2 YYEEEE.

The chain employs TRBV29-1 and TRBJ2-7, with 9 nucleotides matching TRBD2. There are 15 residues in the CDR3. CDR1 and CDR2 from the germline V gene are SQVTM and ANQGSEA. After removal of 0 bases from V and 2 bases from J, the junction contained 5 bases not matched to a gene. The CDR3 bases are TGCAGCGTTGAAGATTGGTCTAGCGGGGCCTACGAGCAGTACTTC. This encodes CSVEDWSSGAYEQYF.

The genes are TRBV10-3 and TRBJ1-1; possibly TRBD1 for D (6 bases). The CDR3 contains 12 residues. Trimming took off 8 bases at V and 0 bases at J, with 7 bases between the two ends. Per the germline V gene, CDR1 is ENHRY and CDR2 is SYGVKD. CDR3 sequence reads: CAIGQMNTEAFF. DNA of the CDR3: TGTGCCATCGGACAGATGAACACTGAAGCTTTCTTT.

The count of this clone is one. The rearrangement uses TRBV4-1 and TRBJ2-5, with 12 positions matching TRBD1. Germline V gives CDR1 MGHRA, CDR2 YSYEKL. The trim removed 0 bases at V and 5 bases at J, leaving 7 bases unmatched. The CDR3 consists of 17 residues. CDR3 DNA: TGCGCCAGCAGCCAAGATCAGGGACAGGGGGCGGACGAGACCCAGTACTTC. This encodes CASSQDQGQGADETQYF.

The chain couples TRBV5-1 to TRBJ2-1; 8 nucleotides align to TRBD2. Germline assignment: CDR1 SGHRS and CDR2 YFSETQ. The length of the CDR3 is 19 residues. The trim removed 0 bases at V and 0 bases at J, leaving 11 bases unmatched. The CDR3 spells CASSLDRTSHENSYNEQFF. The CDR3 nucleotides are TGCGCCAGCAGCTTGGATCGGACTAGCCATGAAAACTCCTACAATGAGCAGTTCTTC.

The gene calls are TRBV30 and TRBJ2-3; 7 bases are a match to TRBD1. V was pared by 0 bases and J by 4 bases, with 4 bases of the junction left unmatched. The CDR3 is 14 residues long. From germline, CDR1 is GTSNPN and CDR2 SVGIG (reference sequence). The CDR3 spells CAWSVSTGADTQYF. Here the CDR3 DNA reads TGTGCCTGGAGTGTAAGTACAGGGGCAGATACGCAGTATTTT.

The chain combines TRBV28 with TRBJ1-5; TRBD1 aligns across 8 bases. CDR3 length: 14 amino acids. The ends lost 6 bases at V and 3 bases at J; junction bases unmatched: 4. Germline V gene lookup returns CDR1 MDHEN and CDR2 SYDVKM. The CDR3 sequence is CASSIQGDNQPQHF. The CDR3 region has the DNA TGTGCCAGCAGCATACAGGGGGACAATCAGCCCCAGCATTTT.

The chain links TRBV6-1 to TRBJ1-1, with no clear D. Germline-derived CDR1 and CDR2 are MNHNS and SASEGT. V lost 5 bases and J lost 0, with 7 bases in between. This CDR3 is built from 13 residues. In DNA, the CDR3 is TGTGCCAGCAGTCCTGCGATGAACACTGAAGCTTTCTTT. Protein sequence: CASSPAMNTEAFF.

The V and J genes are TRBV27 and TRBJ1-2, with D possibly TRBD1 on 5 matching bases. The CDR3 runs 13 residues. Per the germline V gene, CDR1 is MNHEY and CDR2 is SMNVEV (reference sequence). Trimming took off 6 bases at V and 2 bases at J, with 10 bases between the two ends. CDR3 DNA sequence: TGTGCCAGCAGCCCCAGGGCCAACTATGGCTACACCTTC. This translates into CASSPRANYGYTF.

The J gene is TRBJ2-3, the V gene TRBV4-2; 9 bases align to TRBD2. The ends lost 0 bases at V and 1 base at J; junction bases unmatched: 2. This CDR3 contains 16 residues. Per the germline V gene, CDR1 is LGHNA and CDR2 is YNFKEQ. CDR3 nucleotides: TGTGCCAGCAGCCAAGAGGTAGCGGGGGGCACAGATACGCAGTATTTT. Protein sequence: CASSQEVAGGTDTQYF.

This clone appeared a single time. V gene TRBV5-1 combines with J gene TRBJ1-1; 7 nucleotides match TRBD1. Trimming took 4 bases from V and 10 from J; bases not matched to a gene: 13. The germline gives CDR1 SGHRS, CDR2 YFSETQ. The CDR3 is made up of 14 amino acids. CDR3 in amino acids: CASSATGETGRAFF. The CDR3, as DNA: TGCGCCAGCAGCGCTACAGGGGAAACTGGGAGAGCTTTCTTT.

This clone has a single count. The rearrangement uses TRBV19 and TRBJ2-7; TRBD2 might be the D (6 bases). V was shortened by 3 bases and J by 3 bases, with 15 bases between the two germline ends. The CDR3 has 15 amino acids. Per the germline V gene, CDR1 is LNHDA and CDR2 is SQIVND (reference sequence). The CDR3 sequence is CASSISGTGNYEQYF. The CDR3 coding sequence is TGTGCCAGTAGTATTTCAGGGACTGGGAACTACGAGCAGTACTTC.

The chain employs TRBV19 and TRBJ1-5; D may be TRBD1 (5 bases). V was trimmed by 7 bases and J by 3 bases, leaving 13 bases between them. This CDR3 comprises 14 residues. From germline, CDR1 is LNHDA and CDR2 SQIVND (reference sequence). The CDR3 bases are TGTGCCAGTACCCGGGCGGGGGACAATCAGCCCCAGCATTTT. Amino acid sequence: CASTRAGDNQPQHF.

This clone appeared a single time. The chain recombines TRBV19 with TRBJ2-1; possibly TRBD2 for D (6 bases). CDR3 length equals 13 residues. Trimming removed 7 bases at V and 8 bases at J, with 15 bases between. From germline, CDR1 is LNHDA and CDR2 SQIVND (reference sequence). CDR3 amino acids: CASIGTDKDEQFF. In nucleotides, the CDR3 is TGTGCCAGTATTGGGACTGACAAGGATGAGCAGTTCTTC.

The chain joins TRBV6-1 to TRBJ2-4; 14 nucleotides align to TRBD2. Germline V gene sequence: CDR1 MNHNS, CDR2 SASEGT. The J segment lost 4 bases and the V segment lost 6 bases, leaving 2 bases of the junction unmatched. The CDR3 has 15 residues. CDR3 loop: CASRGTSGGKNIQYF. The CDR3 DNA sequence: TGTGCCAGCAGAGGGACTAGCGGGGGAAAAAACATTCAGTACTTC.

The V and J genes are TRBV6-1 and TRBJ1-2; D is undetermined. This CDR3 is 14 amino acids long. V shed 5 bases and J shed 2 bases, with 12 bases lying between them. Germline CDR1 and CDR2: MNHNS and SASEGT. The CDR3 region is CASSSLGLNYGYTF. The CDR3 coding sequence is TGTGCCAGCAGTTCCCTAGGCCTAAACTATGGCTACACCTTC.